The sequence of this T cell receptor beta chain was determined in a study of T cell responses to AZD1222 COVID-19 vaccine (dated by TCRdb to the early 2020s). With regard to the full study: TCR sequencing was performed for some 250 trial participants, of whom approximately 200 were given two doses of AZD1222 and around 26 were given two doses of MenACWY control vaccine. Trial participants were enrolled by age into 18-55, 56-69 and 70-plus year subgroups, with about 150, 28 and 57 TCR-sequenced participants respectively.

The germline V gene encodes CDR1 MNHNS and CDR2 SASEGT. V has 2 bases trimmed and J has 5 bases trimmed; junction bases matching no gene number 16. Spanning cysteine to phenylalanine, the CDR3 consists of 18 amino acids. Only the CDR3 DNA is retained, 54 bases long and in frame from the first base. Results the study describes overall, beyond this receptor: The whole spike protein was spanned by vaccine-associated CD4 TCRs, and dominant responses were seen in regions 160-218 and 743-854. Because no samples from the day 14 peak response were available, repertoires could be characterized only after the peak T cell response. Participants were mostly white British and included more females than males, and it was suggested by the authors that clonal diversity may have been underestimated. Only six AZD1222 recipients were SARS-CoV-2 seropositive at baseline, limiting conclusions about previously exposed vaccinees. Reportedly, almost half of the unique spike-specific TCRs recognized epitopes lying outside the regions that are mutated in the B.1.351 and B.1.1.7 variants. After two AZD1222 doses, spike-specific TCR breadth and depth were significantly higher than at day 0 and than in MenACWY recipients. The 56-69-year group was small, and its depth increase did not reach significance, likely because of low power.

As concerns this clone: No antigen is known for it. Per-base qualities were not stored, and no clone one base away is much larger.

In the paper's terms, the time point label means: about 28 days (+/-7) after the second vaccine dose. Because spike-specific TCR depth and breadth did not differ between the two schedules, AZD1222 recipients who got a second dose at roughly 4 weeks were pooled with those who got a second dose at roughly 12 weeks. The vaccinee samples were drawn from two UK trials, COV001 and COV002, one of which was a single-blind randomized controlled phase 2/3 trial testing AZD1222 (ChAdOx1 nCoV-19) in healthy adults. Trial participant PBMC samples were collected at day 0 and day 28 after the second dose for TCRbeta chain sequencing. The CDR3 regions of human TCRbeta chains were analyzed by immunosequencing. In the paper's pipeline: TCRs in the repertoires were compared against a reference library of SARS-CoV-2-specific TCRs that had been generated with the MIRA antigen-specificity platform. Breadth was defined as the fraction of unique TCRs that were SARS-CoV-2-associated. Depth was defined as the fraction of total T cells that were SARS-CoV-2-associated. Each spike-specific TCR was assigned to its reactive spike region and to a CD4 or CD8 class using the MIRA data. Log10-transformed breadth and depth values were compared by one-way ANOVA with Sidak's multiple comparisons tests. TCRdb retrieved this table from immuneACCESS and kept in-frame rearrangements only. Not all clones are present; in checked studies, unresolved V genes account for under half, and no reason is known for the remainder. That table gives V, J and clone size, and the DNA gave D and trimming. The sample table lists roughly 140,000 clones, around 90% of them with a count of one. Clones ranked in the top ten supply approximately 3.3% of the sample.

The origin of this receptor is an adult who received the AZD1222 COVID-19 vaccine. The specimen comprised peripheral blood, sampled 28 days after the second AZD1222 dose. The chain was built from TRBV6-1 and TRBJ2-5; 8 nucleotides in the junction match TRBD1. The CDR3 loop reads CASSERLQGGATGETQYF. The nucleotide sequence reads TGTGCCAGCAGTGAACGGCTACAGGGGGGAGCGACAGGGGAGACCCAGTACTTC.